The clone carrying this TCR beta chain was recorded a few times. The target antigen is unknown. These data come from a study of identical twins. CDR3 length: 20 amino acids. Germline V gene data show CDR1 as MNHEY and CDR2 as SVGEGT. V dropped 1 base and J dropped 0; count of bases not matched to a gene: 12. Study outcomes and limitations: Twins shared out-of-frame alpha sequences with excess low generation probability.

TCRdb re-called the 5' RACE reads with MiXCR, one entry per CDR3 protein. The sample has a few hundred thousand distinct CDR3 sequences; 18% are singletons. Sequenced sample: naive T cells sorted from blood. The V and J genes are TRBV6-2 or TRBV6-3 and TRBJ2-2; 9 bases match TRBD1. This TCR derives from a man aged 45-65 years in good health. CDR3 nucleotides: TGTGCCAGCAGTTACTTAAAGGGACAGGGAGTGCTCGCGAACACCGGGGAGCTGTTTTTT. Translated, it gives CASSYLKGQGVLANTGELFF.